The rows below give T cell receptor beta chains drawn from one sample of a study of PD-1 blockade in classical Hodgkin lymphoma. TCRdb's table, derived via immunoSEQ multiplex PCR, lists solely in-frame clones and lacks some. The sample lists tens of thousands of clones; 83% were seen once. The material was peripheral blood mononuclear cells (PBMCs), obtained before the fourth cycle of nivolumab. These receptors all come from a human donor with classical Hodgkin lymphoma. The CDR3 runs from the conserved cysteine through the conserved F or W. The D gene is left open where the match is weak. The size of a clone is reported for some rows only, either as once, few or many, or as a class for expanded clones.

length: 16
J: TRBJ2-7
V: TRBV7-6
D: TRBD1
size: .
CDR3: CASSTEPGTGAYEQYF
DNA: TGTGCCAGCAGCACTGAACCCGGGACAGGGGCCTACGAGCAGTACTTC

length: 13
J: TRBJ2-7
V: TRBV5-4
D: TRBD2
size: .
CDR3: CASSNGLAGEQYF
DNA: TGTGCCAGCAGCAATGGACTAGCGGGGGAGCAGTACTTC

length: 11
J: TRBJ1-2
V: TRBV29-1
D: TRBD1
size: once
CDR3: CSGGTGYGYTF
DNA: TGCAGCGGCGGGACAGGCTATGGCTACACCTTC

length: 15
J: TRBJ2-7
V: TRBV11-2
D: TRBD2
size: .
CDR3: CASSLGAGGSYEQYF
DNA: TGTGCCAGCAGCTTAGGGGCGGGAGGTTCCTACGAGCAGTACTTC

length: 14
J: TRBJ1-2
V: TRBV28
D: .
size: .
CDR3: CASSLGGGLYGYTF
DNA: TGTGCCAGCAGTTTAGGGGGGGGCCTCTATGGCTACACCTTC

length: 16
J: TRBJ1-1
V: TRBV14
D: .
size: .
CDR3: CASSQDLLTTNTEAFF
DNA: TGTGCCAGCAGCCAAGATCTACTGACGACGAACACTGAAGCTTTCTTT

length: 13
J: TRBJ2-7
V: TRBV19
D: TRBD1
size: .
CDR3: CASSRDRAYEQYF
DNA: TGTGCCAGTAGTAGAGACAGGGCCTACGAGCAGTACTTC

length: 14
J: TRBJ1-4
V: TRBV30
D: .
size: .
CDR3: CAWSTGGPNEKLFF
DNA: TGTGCCTGGAGTACCGGGGGTCCTAATGAAAAACTGTTTTTT

length: 17
J: TRBJ2-1
V: TRBV4-3
D: TRBD2
size: .
CDR3: CASSQELGGRRYNEQFF
DNA: TGCGCCAGCAGCCAAGAGCTCGGCGGGAGACGATACAATGAGCAGTTCTTC

length: 16
J: TRBJ1-1
V: TRBV5-4
D: .
size: .
CDR3: CASSLALVAGYTEAFF
DNA: TGTGCCAGCAGCTTGGCACTCGTCGCGGGGTACACTGAAGCTTTCTTT

length: 18
J: TRBJ2-2
V: TRBV18
D: TRBD1
size: .
CDR3: CASSSGQGVFSNTGELFF
DNA: TGTGCCAGCTCGTCCGGACAGGGGGTTTTCTCGAACACCGGGGAGCTGTTTTTT

length: 16
J: TRBJ1-5
V: TRBV27
D: TRBD1
size: .
CDR3: CASSFQGGVGSQPQHF
DNA: TGTGCCAGCAGTTTCCAAGGGGGCGTTGGGAGTCAGCCCCAGCATTTT

length: 12
J: TRBJ2-7
V: TRBV11-3
D: .
size: .
CDR3: CASSLGDREQYF
DNA: TGTGCCAGCAGCTTAGGGGACCGAGAGCAGTACTTC

length: 15
J: TRBJ1-2
V: TRBV4-2
D: .
size: .
CDR3: CASSLGGGRGYGYTF
DNA: TGTGCCAGCAGCCTAGGCGGGGGGCGAGGCTATGGCTACACCTTC

length: 12
J: TRBJ2-5
V: TRBV6-1
D: .
size: .
CDR3: CASTASVETQYF
DNA: TGTGCCAGCACCGCTAGCGTGGAGACCCAGTACTTC

length: 14
J: TRBJ1-2
V: TRBV5-1
D: .
size: .
CDR3: CASSINAPGYGYTF
DNA: TGCGCCAGCAGCATCAACGCCCCTGGTTATGGCTACACCTTC

length: 15
J: TRBJ2-5
V: TRBV28
D: .
size: .
CDR3: CASSSSGVGGETQYF
DNA: TGTGCCAGCAGTTCCTCAGGGGTAGGAGGGGAGACCCAGTACTTC

length: 14
J: TRBJ1-1
V: TRBV2
D: .
size: many
CDR3: CASSAQRANTEAFF
DNA: TGTGCCAGCAGTGCTCAGAGGGCGAACACTGAAGCTTTCTTT

length: 13
J: TRBJ1-1
V: TRBV28
D: .
size: few
CDR3: CASSLRGMAEAFF
DNA: TGTGCCAGCAGTTTAAGAGGGATGGCTGAAGCTTTCTTT

length: 15
J: TRBJ2-2
V: TRBV4-2
D: TRBD2
size: few
CDR3: CASSRELAGRGELFF
DNA: TGTGCCAGCAGCAGGGAACTAGCGGGGCGCGGGGAGCTGTTTTTT

length: 13
J: TRBJ2-5
V: TRBV7-3
D: .
size: .
CDR3: CASSSGQRGTQYF
DNA: TGTGCCAGCAGCTCAGGACAGCGGGGGACCCAGTACTTC

length: 15
J: TRBJ1-3
V: TRBV18
D: TRBD1
size: .
CDR3: CASSPDRVRENTIYF
DNA: TGTGCCAGCTCACCAGACAGGGTGCGCGAAAACACCATATATTTT

length: 12
J: TRBJ2-5
V: TRBV19
D: .
size: .
CDR3: CASSGGRGTQYF
DNA: TGTGCCAGTAGTGGGGGGCGAGGGACCCAGTACTTC

length: 12
J: TRBJ2-7
V: TRBV19
D: .
size: .
CDR3: CASSHKGGEQYF
DNA: TGTGCCAGTAGTCACAAGGGCGGCGAGCAGTACTTC

length: 14
J: TRBJ2-1
V: TRBV2
D: .
size: once
CDR3: CASSEDVGAREQFF
DNA: TGTGCCAGCAGTGAAGATGTGGGGGCGAGGGAGCAGTTCTTC

length: 12
J: TRBJ2-3
V: TRBV6-5
D: .
size: .
CDR3: CAISEVGDTQYF
DNA: TGTGCCATCAGTGAGGTAGGAGATACGCAGTATTTT

length: 15
J: TRBJ2-7
V: TRBV5-4
D: TRBD2
size: .
CDR3: CASSLKAGTSYEQYF
DNA: TGTGCCAGCAGCTTGAAAGCGGGGACTAGCTACGAGCAGTACTTC

length: 14
J: TRBJ2-2
V: TRBV7-7
D: .
size: .
CDR3: CASSLELAAGELFF
DNA: TGTGCCAGCAGCTTAGAACTAGCTGCCGGGGAGCTGTTTTTT

length: 19
J: TRBJ1-4
V: TRBV11-2
D: TRBD1
size: once
CDR3: CASSLNPDRARGYDEKLFF
DNA: TGTGCCAGCAGCTTAAACCCGGACAGGGCGAGAGGCTATGATGAAAAACTGTTTTTT

length: 14
J: TRBJ2-1
V: TRBV19
D: TRBD2
size: .
CDR3: CASGWLAGGREQFF
DNA: TGTGCCAGTGGGTGGCTAGCGGGAGGGAGGGAGCAGTTCTTC

length: 10
J: TRBJ2-7
V: TRBV30
D: .
size: .
CDR3: CALQGHEQYF
DNA: TGTGCCTTACAGGGACACGAGCAGTACTTC

length: 11
J: TRBJ1-1
V: TRBV20-1
D: .
size: .
CDR3: CSGARESEAFF
DNA: TGCAGTGGGGCCAGGGAATCTGAAGCTTTCTTT

length: 14
J: TRBJ1-1
V: TRBV11-2
D: .
size: .
CDR3: CASSLDPGGPEAFF
DNA: TGTGCCAGCAGCTTAGATCCGGGAGGGCCTGAAGCTTTCTTT

length: 20
J: TRBJ2-3
V: TRBV12-2
D: .
size: few
CDR3: CASRSGGDRGLAENTDTQYF
DNA: TGTGCAAGTCGCTCCGGTGGGGACAGGGGACTAGCGGAGAACACAGATACGCAGTATTTT

length: 14
J: TRBJ1-5
V: TRBV9
D: .
size: .
CDR3: CASSVGLTDQPQHF
DNA: TGTGCCAGCAGCGTAGGTTTAACCGATCAGCCCCAGCATTTT

length: 13
J: TRBJ1-5
V: TRBV29-1
D: .
size: .
CDR3: CSVVLGINQPQHF
DNA: TGCAGCGTTGTGTTGGGGATCAATCAGCCCCAGCATTTT

length: 13
J: TRBJ2-3
V: TRBV2
D: .
size: .
CDR3: CASSDGVGDTQYF
DNA: TGTGCCAGCAGTGACGGGGTCGGGGATACGCAGTATTTT

length: 15
J: TRBJ1-3
V: TRBV5-1
D: .
size: .
CDR3: CASSYAGGTGNTIYF
DNA: TGCGCCAGCAGCTACGCGGGGGGCACTGGAAACACCATATATTTT

length: 18
J: TRBJ1-2
V: TRBV11-2
D: TRBD1
size: .
CDR3: CASSLDGVTGTGNYGYTF
DNA: TGTGCCAGCAGCTTAGACGGAGTTACCGGGACAGGGAACTATGGCTACACCTTC

length: 16
J: TRBJ2-1
V: TRBV9
D: TRBD2
size: few
CDR3: CASSVAPGLGDNEQFF
DNA: TGTGCCAGCAGCGTAGCCCCGGGACTAGGGGACAATGAGCAGTTCTTC

length: 15
J: TRBJ2-3
V: TRBV21-1
D: .
size: .
CDR3: CASSKPYRDSDTQYF
DNA: TGTGCCAGCAGCAAACCCTACCGGGACTCAGATACGCAGTATTTT

length: 15
J: TRBJ1-1
V: TRBV5-6
D: .
size: .
CDR3: CASSLVGRTYTEAFF
DNA: TGTGCCAGCAGCTTGGTCGGCCGTACCTACACTGAAGCTTTCTTT

length: 15
J: TRBJ1-3
V: TRBV7-2
D: .
size: .
CDR3: CASSFEVLSGNTIYF
DNA: TGTGCCAGCAGCTTTGAGGTCCTCTCTGGAAACACCATATATTTT

length: 16
J: TRBJ2-1
V: TRBV7-9
D: TRBD2
size: .
CDR3: CASSRRTSGSDNEQFF
DNA: TGTGCCAGCAGCAGACGGACTAGCGGGAGCGACAATGAGCAGTTCTTC

length: 11
J: TRBJ2-7
V: TRBV10-3
D: TRBD1
size: .
CDR3: CAIGDSGEQYF
DNA: TGTGCCATAGGGGACAGCGGTGAGCAGTACTTC

length: 12
J: TRBJ2-2
V: TRBV5-4
D: .
size: .
CDR3: CASSLTGGELFF
DNA: TGTGCCAGCAGCTTGACGGGCGGGGAGCTGTTTTTT

length: 16
J: TRBJ2-2
V: TRBV30
D: .
size: .
CDR3: CAWSVWGAGDTGELFF
DNA: TGTGCCTGGAGTGTTTGGGGGGCTGGAGACACCGGGGAGCTGTTTTTT

length: 14
J: TRBJ2-2
V: TRBV19
D: .
size: .
CDR3: CASIGIQGAGELFF
DNA: TGTGCCAGTATCGGTATACAGGGAGCCGGGGAGCTGTTTTTT

length: 13
J: TRBJ2-1
V: TRBV14
D: .
size: once
CDR3: CASSQALRNEQFF
DNA: TGTGCCAGCAGCCAAGCCCTGCGCAATGAGCAGTTCTTC

length: 14
J: TRBJ2-7
V: TRBV29-1
D: TRBD2
size: .
CDR3: CSVGTGGSSYEQYF
DNA: TGCAGCGTCGGGACGGGAGGAAGTTCCTACGAGCAGTACTTC

length: 15
J: TRBJ2-1
V: TRBV28
D: TRBD2
size: .
CDR3: CASYSLAGGNNEQFF
DNA: TGTGCCAGCTATTCCCTAGCGGGAGGGAACAATGAGCAGTTCTTC